This T cell receptor (beta chain) originates from a study of identifying expanded T cells in peripheral blood. Sequencing used immunoSEQ multiplex PCR; TCRdb keeps in-frame clones, though not all of them. Here the sample spans 80,000 to 95,000 clones, about 91% being singletons. Whole-study findings and limits: Two-week clone count variance significantly increased as total template count grew. Differentially abundant clones: around 1.2 between replicates, about 15 at roughly 2 weeks, more than 18 at four.

To note about this clone: Its antigen remains unknown.

Healthy donors had no documented immune events, such as infections, while sampled. This CDR3 comprises 15 residues. With 5 bases removed from V and 14 bases from J, the gap between germline ends came to 22 bases. In germline, CDR1 is LNHDA, CDR2 SQIVND (reference sequence). Sample: blood. V gene TRBV19 combines with J gene TRBJ1-6; D gene uncertain. The source of this sequence is a person aged 18-69 years in good health. The DNA for the CDR3 is TGTGCCAGTAGTCCCAGCGTTCAGCTAGGTGTTTCCCTCCACTTT. Residues: CASSPSVQLGVSLHF.